Following are 32 T cell receptor beta chains from one sample sequenced in a study of cytomegalovirus exposure and HLA in healthy donors. Primers for the PCR totalled 60 Vbeta and 13 Jbeta. Clones were read by immunoSEQ multiplex PCR, and TCRdb kept only the in-frame ones, dropping some. The sample holds 99,000 or so clones; more than 60% are singletons and the top ten take about 2.2%. Sample: PBMCs. The receptors derive from a man younger than 40 in good health and CMV-seronegative.

The gene calls are TRBV2 and TRBJ1-5; possible D gene TRBD1, 5 bases. CDR3 size: 14 residues. Germline V gene lookup returns CDR1 SNHLY and CDR2 FYNNEI. V was pared by 6 bases and J by 4 bases, with 13 bases between. CDR3 loop: CASSGINRNQPQHF. Here the CDR3 DNA reads TGTGCCAGCAGCGGTATAAACAGGAATCAGCCCCAGCATTTT. Drawing the rest from reference TRBV2 and TRBJ1-5, the complete variable domain is EPEVTQTPSHQVTQMGQEVILRCVPISNHLYFYWYRQILGQKVEFLVSFYNNEISEKSEIFDDQFSVERPDGSNFTLKIRSTKLEDSAMYFCASSGINRNQPQHFGDGTRLSIL.

The genes are TRBV6-5 and TRBJ2-5; D not resolved. Germline V CDR1 and CDR2: MNHEY, SVGAGI. V gave up 6 bases and J gave up 5 bases, with 10 bases separating them. CDR3 length equals 12 residues. DNA of the CDR3: TGTGCCAGCAGATCATACGGGGAGACCCAGTACTTC. Translated, it gives CASRSYGETQYF.

The rearrangement uses TRBV19 and TRBJ1-4, with TRBD1 matching 8 bases. The length of the CDR3 is 14 residues. Germline V lookup: CDR1 LNHDA, CDR2 SQIVND (reference sequence). Losses at the gene ends were 6 bases for V and 3 bases for J; bases not matched to a gene: 3. The CDR3 is CASRKTGANEKLFF. Written as DNA, the CDR3 is TGTGCCAGTAGGAAGACAGGGGCTAATGAAAAACTGTTTTTT.

The rearrangement joins TRBV5-1 to TRBJ1-2; 8 bases match TRBD1. V lost 4 bases and J lost 0; bases outside the gene matches: 2. CDR3 length equals 14 residues. Germline V gene sequence: CDR1 SGHRS, CDR2 YFSETQ. The CDR3 sequence is CASSTQGANYGYTF. As DNA, the CDR3 is TGCGCCAGCAGCACACAGGGGGCTAACTATGGCTACACCTTC.

The chain carries TRBV29-1 and TRBJ1-2; D possibly corresponds to TRBD1 (5 bases). The V gene lost 3 bases and the J gene lost 5 bases, with 31 bases spanning the gap. Per germline, CDR1 SQVTM and CDR2 ANQGSEA. This CDR3 spans 19 amino acids. The CDR3 region has the DNA TGCAGCGTTGACTCGTTCCCAGCGCAGGGTCTGGGGGGGATATATGGCTACACCTTC. This encodes CSVDSFPAQGLGGIYGYTF.

The table lists this clone with a few counts. The gene calls are TRBV7-6 and TRBJ1-1; possible D gene TRBD1, 5 bases. This CDR3 is 15 amino acids long. V lost 4 bases, J lost 1 base, and 13 bases lay in between. Germline lookup yields CDR1 SGHVS and CDR2 FNYEAQ. This chain's CDR3 is CASSSFGGGNTEAFF. The CDR3 DNA sequence: TGTGCCAGCAGCTCCTTTGGCGGGGGGAACACTGAAGCTTTCTTT.

This clone was picked up a small number of times. CDR3 bases: TGTGCCAGCAGTAAACGGACAGGGGGTGGCTACACCTTC. As protein: CASSKRTGGGYTF. V usage is TRBV2 and J usage is TRBJ1-2, with 10 bases matching TRBD1. The CDR3 consists of 13 residues. Trimming cost V 5 bases and J 7 bases; bases outside gene matches: 4. Germline V gives CDR1 SNHLY, CDR2 FYNNEI.

V gene TRBV6-5 combines with J gene TRBJ2-1, with 9 nucleotides matching TRBD2. Trimming at V came to 3 bases and at J to 4 bases, leaving 7 bases not matched to a gene. This CDR3 region has 16 residues. Germline CDR1 and CDR2: MNHEY and SVGAGI. The CDR3 sequence: CASSYGGGAGYNEQFF. CDR3 nucleotides: TGTGCCAGCAGTTATGGCGGGGGGGCCGGGTACAATGAGCAGTTCTTC.

V usage is TRBV5-1 and J usage is TRBJ2-2, with 8 bases that match TRBD2. Germline assignment: CDR1 SGHRS and CDR2 YFSETQ. The J segment lost 4 bases and the V segment lost 2 bases, leaving 4 bases of the junction unmatched. CDR3 length: 15 amino acids. This chain's CDR3 is CASSLGTRGTGELFF. Here the CDR3 DNA reads TGCGCCAGCAGCTTAGGGACTAGAGGCACCGGGGAGCTGTTTTTT.

J is TRBJ2-2 and V is TRBV29-1; possibly TRBD2 for D (7 bases). Trimming took 8 bases from V and 0 from J, leaving 13 bases between them. CDR3 length: 14 amino acids. CDR1 is SQVTM, CDR2 ANQGSEA, per germline. CDR3 amino acids: CSTGGGSNTGELFF. The CDR3 nucleotides read TGCAGCACTGGCGGGGGCTCGAACACCGGGGAGCTGTTTTTT.

This clone was counted once. This chain uses TRBV29-1 with TRBJ1-2; no clear D. Per the germline V gene, CDR1 is SQVTM and CDR2 is ANQGSEA. The CDR3 is 11 residues long. Trimming left V 6 bases short and J 4 bases short, with 9 bases between. CDR3 coding DNA: TGCAGCGTCGAGGGTGGCTATGGCTACACCTTC. Protein product: CSVEGGYGYTF.

This rearrangement joins TRBV5-4 to TRBJ2-5, with 13 nucleotides matching TRBD2. V trimming: 4 bases; J trimming: 5 bases; junction bases outside the gene matches: 5. The length of the CDR3 is 15 residues. In germline, CDR1 is SGHNT, CDR2 YYREEE (reference sequence). The CDR3 spells CASSIGTSGAETQYF. The CDR3, as DNA: TGTGCCAGCAGCATCGGGACTAGCGGGGCCGAGACCCAGTACTTC.

V gene TRBV7-9 combines with J gene TRBJ2-1; D is perhaps TRBD2 (5 bases). CDR3 length equals 14 residues. The ends were cut back, 1 base at V and 8 bases at J, with 12 bases in the middle. CDR1 and CDR2 from the germline V gene are SEHNR and FQNEAQ (reference sequence). CDR3 sequence: CASSLDLASYEQFF. In DNA form, the CDR3 reads TGTGCCAGCAGCTTAGATCTAGCTAGCTATGAGCAGTTCTTC.

V is TRBV10-3 and J is TRBJ1-5, with TRBD1 matching 9 bases. The CDR3 contains 16 residues. The V gene end was trimmed by 5 bases and the J gene end by 1 base; junction bases not matched to a gene: 6. Germline values: CDR1 ENHRY, CDR2 SYGVKD. CDR3 sequence (DNA): TGTGCCATCAGTTCGACAGGGGGTGAGAGCAATCAGCCCCAGCATTTT. It specifies CAISSTGGESNQPQHF.

The rearrangement uses TRBV5-6 and TRBJ1-2; D gene unclear. The CDR3 totals 12 residues. Germline V gene lookup returns CDR1 SGHDT and CDR2 YYEEEE. Trimming removed 1 base from V and 7 bases from J, with 8 bases in between. CDR3 nucleotide sequence: TGTGCCAGCAGCTTGCTAGTTGGTGGCTACACCTTC. Protein: CASSLLVGGYTF.

The V gene is TRBV28, the J gene TRBJ2-1; TRBD1 is a possible D gene (5 bases). Per germline, CDR1 MDHEN and CDR2 SYDVKM. V dropped 7 bases and J dropped 0 bases, with 19 bases sitting between them. This CDR3 contains 17 residues. CDR3 protein: CASTSPSQESSYNEQFF. The CDR3 nucleotides read TGTGCCAGCACTTCCCCCTCACAGGAGAGCTCCTACAATGAGCAGTTCTTC.

By its share, this clone is medium-sized. The chain recombines TRBV19 with TRBJ1-4, with TRBD1 matching over 7 bases. The CDR3 contains 16 residues. Per the germline V gene, CDR1 is LNHDA and CDR2 is SQIVND (reference sequence). V shed 3 bases, J shed 0 bases, and the junction held 4 bases outside the gene matches. This chain's CDR3 is CASSMGQLATNEKLFF. In nucleotides, the CDR3 is TGTGCCAGTAGTATGGGACAGTTGGCAACTAATGAAAAACTGTTTTTT.

V and J are TRBV5-4 and TRBJ1-2; D is uncertain. The CDR3 totals 12 residues. V was cut by 0 bases and J by 4 bases, with 4 bases left in between. CDR1 SGHNT and CDR2 YYREEE come from the germline V gene (reference sequence). For the CDR3, the DNA is TGTGCCAGCAGCTTGGACTCCTATGGCTACACCTTC. This sequence encodes CASSLDSYGYTF.

This chain uses TRBV5-4 with TRBJ2-1; D may be TRBD1 (6 bases). V gave up 0 bases and J gave up 7 bases, with 17 bases separating them. The CDR3 length is 16 residues. Germline CDR1 is SGHNT and CDR2 is YYREEE (reference sequence). The CDR3 sequence is CASSLAGPGVSNEQFF. CDR3 coding DNA: TGTGCCAGCAGCTTGGCCGGTCCAGGGGTGTCAAATGAGCAGTTCTTC. The variable domain in full, with the rest retrieved from reference TRBV5-4 and TRBJ2-1, is ETGVTQSPTHLIKTRGQQVTLRCSSQSGHNTVSWYQQALGQGPQFIFQYYREEENGRGNFPPRFSGLQFPNYSSELNVNALELDDSALYLCASSLAGPGVSNEQFFGPGTRLTVL.

The rearrangement uses TRBV5-6 and TRBJ2-3; a possible D gene is TRBD2 (6 bases). The CDR3 spans 16 residues. Trimming took off 4 bases at V and 0 bases at J, with 15 bases between the two ends. Looked up from germline, CDR1 is SGHDT and CDR2 is YYEEEE. CDR3 sequence (DNA): TGTGCCAGCAGCCGTGGCAAGAGCGGGAGCACAGATACGCAGTATTTT. This gives the protein CASSRGKSGSTDTQYF.

A word on this clone: Different DNA sequences within this sample yield the same CDR3. The V call is TRBV30, the J call TRBJ1-1; TRBD1 might be the D (5 bases). V lost 0 bases, J lost 5 bases, and 10 bases lay in between. This CDR3 spans 13 amino acids. Germline V gives CDR1 GTSNPN, CDR2 SVGIG (reference sequence). The chain's CDR3 is CAWSVGGDTEAFF. For the CDR3, the DNA is TGTGCCTGGAGTGTAGGAGGGGATACTGAAGCTTTCTTT.

The chain couples TRBV2 to TRBJ2-7; TRBD1 matches 8 bases. There are 17 residues in the CDR3. Germline CDR1 is SNHLY and CDR2 is FYNNEI. V gave up 3 bases and J gave up 1 base; unmatched junction bases: 11. CDR3 in DNA: TGTGCCAGCAGTGATAAGGGTAGGACAGGGAGATCCTACGAGCAGTACTTC. Translated, it gives CASSDKGRTGRSYEQYF.

Only one count was recorded for this clone. The chain has TRBV18 and TRBJ1-1; TRBD1 agrees at 7 bases. The trim removed 6 bases at V and 0 bases at J, leaving 1 base unmatched. Germline CDR1 reads KGHSH; CDR2 reads LQKENI. There are 13 residues in the CDR3. The CDR3 DNA is TGTGCCAGCTCGACAGGGCTGAACACTGAAGCTTTCTTT. As protein: CASSTGLNTEAFF.

The chain carries TRBV30 and TRBJ2-2, with D uncertain. The germline V gene encodes CDR1 GTSNPN and CDR2 SVGIG (reference sequence). The CDR3 has 12 residues. Trimming shortened V by 1 base and J by 8 bases, and 8 bases separated the two germline ends. This chain's CDR3 is CAWSGSGGELFF. The CDR3, as DNA: TGTGCCTGGAGTGGTTCAGGAGGGGAGCTGTTTTTT.

The chain links TRBV27 to TRBJ1-5; the match to TRBD1 covers 7 bases. Per the germline V gene, CDR1 is MNHEY and CDR2 is SMNVEV (reference sequence). V shed 4 bases and J 1 base; nucleotides not matched to a gene: 7. This CDR3 contains 16 residues. The CDR3 DNA sequence: TGTGCCAGCAGTTCGTGGACAGGTGGCAGCAATCAGCCCCAGCATTTT. Protein sequence: CASSSWTGGSNQPQHF.

The V and J genes are TRBV7-9 and TRBJ1-1; 8 bases agree with TRBD1. With V trimmed by 6 bases and J by 3 bases, 6 bases remained unmatched. The V gene's germline CDR1 is SEHNR and CDR2 FQNEAQ (reference sequence). This CDR3 is built from 14 residues. The CDR3 nucleotides read TGTGCCAGCAGTGAGACAGGGGTTGACACTGAAGCTTTCTTT. This gives the protein CASSETGVDTEAFF.

The rearrangement links TRBV14 to TRBJ1-1; D gene unclear. The germline V gene encodes CDR1 SGHDN and CDR2 FVKESK. The V end was cut by 2 bases, the J end by 0 bases, with 4 bases between. CDR3 size: 13 residues. CDR3 protein: CASSQNMNTEAFF. CDR3 DNA: TGTGCCAGCAGCCAAAACATGAACACTGAAGCTTTCTTT.

This clone was seen more than once but under ten times. The chain recombines TRBV6-5 with TRBJ2-1; D is perhaps TRBD2 (6 bases). Germline V gene lookup returns CDR1 MNHEY and CDR2 SVGAGI. The CDR3 extends over 15 amino acids. Trimming took 6 bases from V and 3 from J, leaving 15 bases between them. The CDR3 loop reads CASSLQVADYNEQFF. The CDR3 bases are TGTGCCAGCAGCCTCCAGGTAGCGGACTACAATGAGCAGTTCTTC.

V and J are TRBV6-5 and TRBJ2-2; D is perhaps TRBD1 (6 bases). The V end was cut by 6 bases, the J end by 1 base, with 6 bases between. From germline, CDR1 is MNHEY and CDR2 SVGAGI. The CDR3 extends over 13 amino acids. In DNA, the CDR3 is TGTGCCAGCAGGACAGGGAACACCGGGGAGCTGTTTTTT. Its protein product is CASRTGNTGELFF.

V and J are TRBV18 and TRBJ1-2; no clear D. There are 15 residues in the CDR3. Germline V gives CDR1 KGHSH, CDR2 LQKENI. V shed 2 bases and J shed 4 bases, with 14 bases lying between them. The CDR3 nucleotides are TGTGCCAGCTCACCAGAAGAGGGCACGTTCTATGGCTACACCTTC. As protein: CASSPEEGTFYGYTF. The variable domain in full, with the rest retrieved from reference TRBV18 and TRBJ1-2, is NAGVMQNPRHLVRRRGQEARLRCSPMKGHSHVYWYRQLPEEGLKFMVYLQKENIIDESGMPKERFSAEFPKEGPSILRIQQVVRGDSAAYFCASSPEEGTFYGYTFGSGTRLTVV.

This chain links TRBV7-6 with TRBJ2-5, with TRBD2 identical over 10 bases. With 3 bases clipped from V and 5 bases from J, the junction kept 6 bases outside the gene matches. This CDR3 spans 15 amino acids. Germline V gene data show CDR1 as SGHVS and CDR2 as FNYEAQ. The CDR3 DNA reads TGTGCCAGCAGCTTTCTAGCGGGGGAGGGGGAGACCCAGTACTTC. Protein sequence: CASSFLAGEGETQYF.

The chain recombines TRBV2 with TRBJ2-1; TRBD2 matches at 9 bases. From germline, CDR1 is SNHLY and CDR2 FYNNEI. Unmatched junction bases numbered 11, after V lost 4 bases and J lost 7 bases. The CDR3 sequence is 16 residues long. In DNA form, the CDR3 reads TGTGCCAGCAGTGGGGCGCGGGTAGCGGGAGTAAATGAGCAGTTCTTC. It encodes CASSGARVAGVNEQFF.